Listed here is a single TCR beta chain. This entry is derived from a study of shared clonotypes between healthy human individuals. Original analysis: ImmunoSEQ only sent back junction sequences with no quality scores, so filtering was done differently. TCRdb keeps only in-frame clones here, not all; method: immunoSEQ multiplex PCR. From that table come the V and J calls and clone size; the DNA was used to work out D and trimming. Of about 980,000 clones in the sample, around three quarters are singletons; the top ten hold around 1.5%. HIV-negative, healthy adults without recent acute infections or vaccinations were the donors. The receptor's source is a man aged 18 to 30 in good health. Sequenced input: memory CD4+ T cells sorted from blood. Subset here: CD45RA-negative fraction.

The CDR3 region has the DNA TGTGCCAGCAGCTTTAGTCGCCGCGATTCACCCCTCCACTTT. This translates into CASSFSRRDSPLHF. The V call is TRBV5-4, the J call TRBJ1-6; D not certain. Trimming removed 2 bases from V and 8 bases from J, with 11 bases in between. This CDR3 spans 14 amino acids. CDR1 is SGHNT and CDR2 is YYREEE in the germline V gene (reference sequence). The whole variable domain, remainder taken from reference TRBV5-4 and TRBJ1-6, is ETGVTQSPTHLIKTRGQQVTLRCSSQSGHNTVSWYQQALGQGPQFIFQYYREEENGRGNFPPRFSGLQFPNYSSELNVNALELDDSALYLCASSFSRRDSPLHFGNGTRLTVT.